This T cell receptor (beta chain) was documented in a study of T cell repertoires in cytomegalovirus infection. Across the study: Shared public TCR beta signatures pointed to both CMV infection and a matching HLA type.

Whole-study results and caveats: The study identified carriers of CMV plus the relevant HLA from cumulative public TCR beta family frequency.

TCRdb re-called the reads through MiXCR, storing one row per CDR3 protein. The sample lists 200,000 to 300,000 distinct CDR3 sequences, about 13% occurring once. V gave up 4 bases and J gave up 2 bases, with 10 bases separating them. The CDR3 runs to 14 residues. A remark on this clonotype: Antigen unknown.

The sequence derives from a human donor in good health (CMV status not recorded). Some clones in this sample may be carry-over from other donors' samples. The chain joins TRBV12-3 or TRBV12-4 to TRBJ2-3; D call uncertain. The sample was PBMCs. CDR3 amino acids: CASSSETATDTQYF. Written as DNA, the CDR3 is TGTGCCAGCAGTTCCGAGACCGCCACAGATACGCAGTATTTT.